A selection of T cell receptor beta chains follows, all from one sample in a study of siplizumab effects on memory and regulatory T cells. This table comes from immunoSEQ multiplex PCR, and its TCRdb copy is limited to in-frame clones, with some not included. The profile shows some 97,000 clones, about 92% of them singletons. Sequenced input: Tregs sorted from blood. The receptor source for this set is a human donor in good health. Each CDR3 is given with its conserved first and last residue. Each record gives: J gene, D gene, clone size, V gene, CDR3 DNA, CDR3 protein. A D gene is named only where the DNA matches it firmly. Only some rows state a clone size, as once, few, many or a class for expanded clones.

TRBJ1-5 | TRBD1 | NA | TRBV4-2 | TGTGCCAGCAGCCTTCTCGACAGGGAGGCCCAGCATTTT | CASSLLDREAQHF
TRBJ1-5 | NA | NA | TRBV11-2 | TGTGCCAGCAGCTTAGTGTGGGCAGGCAATCAGCCCCAGCATTTT | CASSLVWAGNQPQHF
TRBJ1-2 | NA | once | TRBV6-6 | TGTGCCAGCAGTTCCACCTCCGGGACCGGATATGGCTACACCTTC | CASSSTSGTGYGYTF
TRBJ1-2 | NA | once | TRBV18 | TGTGCCAGCTCGCCCGTGGCCCTTTCTAACTATGGCTACACCTTC | CASSPVALSNYGYTF
TRBJ2-1 | TRBD2 | NA | TRBV19 | TGTGCCAGTACAGCGGGGATGGGGCAGTTCTTC | CASTAGMGQFF
TRBJ2-2 | TRBD2 | NA | TRBV19 | TGTGCCAGTAGCGTAAGCGGGAGAACGAACACCGGGGAGCTGTTTTTT | CASSVSGRTNTGELFF
TRBJ2-4 | TRBD1 | NA | TRBV19 | TGTGCCAGTAGGGTGGTACAGGGGGCGCTGGGCATTCAGTACTTC | CASRVVQGALGIQYF
TRBJ1-5 | NA | NA | TRBV23-1 | TGCGCCAGCAGTCAGAAGAGCAATCAGCCCCAGCATTTT | CASSQKSNQPQHF
TRBJ2-1 | NA | NA | TRBV5-5 | TGTGCCAGCAGCTTGGGACCTACAGTGGATGTGGACAATGAGCAGTTCTTC | CASSLGPTVDVDNEQFF
TRBJ2-7 | TRBD2 | NA | TRBV7-9 | TGTGCCAGCAGTTGGACTAGCGGGGCCTACGAGCAGTACTTC | CASSWTSGAYEQYF
TRBJ2-7 | NA | NA | TRBV7-2 | TGTGCCAGTGGGGGGGGCGGAACCTACGAGCAGTACTTC | CASGGGGTYEQYF
TRBJ1-5 | TRBD1 | NA | TRBV19 | TGTGCCAGTAGTATAGGGACAGGGGCCTATAGCAATCAGCCCCAGCATTTT | CASSIGTGAYSNQPQHF